These 13 T cell receptor beta chains originate from one sample sequenced in a study of cytomegalovirus exposure and HLA in healthy donors. PCR employed 60 Vbeta and 13 Jbeta primers. Sequenced by immunoSEQ multiplex PCR; TCRdb stores in-frame clones only, minus some. The data hold 30,000 to 45,000 clones, with roughly 90% observed a single time. Source material: PBMCs. Receptors were obtained from a woman in her thirties or forties in good health and CMV-seropositive.

CDR3 in DNA: TGTGCCAGCACCGAGCTTCCTGGGACAGGGGCCTACGAGCAGTACTTC. It yields the protein CASTELPGTGAYEQYF. The V and J genes are TRBV28 and TRBJ2-5, with TRBD1 matching 10 bases. The J call may be incorrect, as the DNA end agrees better with TRBJ2-7. CDR1 is MDHEN and CDR2 is SYDVKM in the germline V gene. The CDR3 totals 16 residues.

This clone was seen once. V and J are TRBV7-2 and TRBJ1-1; D not certain. Germline values: CDR1 SGHTA, CDR2 FQGNSA. V was trimmed by 2 bases and J by 2 bases, leaving 12 bases between them. The CDR3 length is 15 residues. This CDR3 is CASSLLERSNTEAFF. As DNA, the CDR3 is TGTGCCAGCAGCTTACTCGAACGGAGCAACACTGAAGCTTTCTTT.

This chain joins TRBV7-2 and TRBJ1-1, with D tentatively TRBD1 (5 bases). Germline CDR1 SGHTA, CDR2 FQGNSA. This CDR3 is 12 amino acids long. V lost 4 bases, J lost 10 bases, and 13 bases lay in between. The CDR3 sequence: CASSSLGQGAFF. The DNA of the CDR3 is TGTGCCAGCAGCTCGCTCGGTCAGGGAGCTTTCTTT.

The V and J genes are TRBV7-2 and TRBJ1-2; D unresolved. CDR1 is SGHTA, CDR2 FQGNSA, per germline. V gave up 1 base and J gave up 2 bases, with 5 bases separating them. The CDR3 spans 13 residues. CDR3 amino acids: CASSLDQNYGYTF. CDR3 coding DNA: TGTGCCAGCAGCTTAGACCAGAACTATGGCTACACCTTC. Together with reference TRBV7-2 and TRBJ1-2, the CDR3 gives the full variable domain: GAGVSQSPSNKVTEKGKDVELRCDPISGHTALYWYRQSLGQGLEFLIYFQGNSAPDKSGLPSDRFSAERTGGSVSTLTIQRTQQEDSAVYLCASSLDQNYGYTFGSGTRLTVV.

The chain links TRBV18 to TRBJ2-3, with TRBD1 identical over 12 bases. CDR3 size: 15 residues. The ends lost 4 bases at V and 7 bases at J; junction bases unmatched: 6. The germline CDR1 and CDR2 sequences are KGHSH and LQKENI. For the CDR3, the DNA is TGTGCCAGCTCACACTCGGGACAGGGGGCAAATACGCAGTATTTT. It codes for CASSHSGQGANTQYF. Full variable domain (missing parts from reference TRBV18 and TRBJ2-3): NAGVMQNPRHLVRRRGQEARLRCSPMKGHSHVYWYRQLPEEGLKFMVYLQKENIIDESGMPKERFSAEFPKEGPSILRIQQVVRGDSAAYFCASSHSGQGANTQYFGPGTRLTVL.

Here the CDR3 reads CASRPGLSSSGANVLTF. The CDR3 coding sequence is TGTGCCAGCAGACCGGGACTATCTAGCTCTGGGGCCAACGTCCTGACTTTC. The genes are TRBV2 and TRBJ2-6, with 7 bases identical to TRBD2. The V gene end was trimmed by 6 bases and the J gene end by 0 bases; junction bases not matched to a gene: 8. This CDR3 comprises 17 residues. The germline CDR1 and CDR2 sequences are SNHLY and FYNNEI.

This chain joins TRBV7-3 and TRBJ1-5; TRBD1 might be the D (5 bases). V dropped 5 bases and J dropped 7 bases, with 12 bases sitting between them. The CDR3 runs to 13 residues. Germline CDR1 reads SGHTA; CDR2 reads FQGTGA. As DNA, the CDR3 is TGTGCCAGCAGCCTCTCGCAGGGACAGCCCCAGCATTTT. The encoded protein is CASSLSQGQPQHF.

The V call is TRBV9, the J call TRBJ2-1; TRBD2 aligns across 9 bases. Germline V gene sequence: CDR1 SGDLS, CDR2 YYNGEE. J gave up 4 bases and V 0 bases, and 5 bases lay outside the gene matches. This CDR3 is built from 16 residues. The CDR3 is CASSVAGSGGYNEQFF. DNA of the CDR3: TGTGCCAGCAGCGTAGCGGGTAGCGGGGGATACAATGAGCAGTTCTTC.

The V gene is TRBV10-3, the J gene TRBJ2-5; TRBD1 matches at 9 bases. CDR1 and CDR2 (germline): ENHRY, SYGVKD. The ends lost 8 bases at V and 1 base at J; junction bases unmatched: 17. The CDR3 spans 18 residues. The CDR3 nucleotides are TGTGCCATCGGCTCCGCGGGCCTAGGGACAGGGTTCCAAGAGACCCAGTACTTC. Protein sequence: CAIGSAGLGTGFQETQYF.

The rearrangement joins TRBV2 to TRBJ2-7; no clear D gene. Germline CDR1 reads SNHLY; CDR2 reads FYNNEI. This CDR3 is built from 12 residues. The CDR3 sequence is CAQKRNGYEQYF. CDR3 DNA sequence: TGTGCACAGAAAAGGAACGGCTACGAGCAGTACTTC.

In its sample, this clone was seen a few times. The chain has TRBV25-1 and TRBJ1-2; perhaps TRBD1 as D (6 bases). Germline V gene lookup returns CDR1 MGHDK and CDR2 SYGVNS. The ends were cut back, 7 bases at V and 2 bases at J, with 20 bases in the middle. This CDR3 is built from 16 residues. Written as DNA, the CDR3 is TGTGCCAGCACCCAAAGTGGCGGGGGGCGGAACTATGGCTACACCTTC. Translating it yields CASTQSGGGRNYGYTF.

This chain joins TRBV11-2 and TRBJ2-7; a possible D gene is TRBD1 (5 bases). The germline V gene has CDR1 SGHAT and CDR2 FQNNGV. The CDR3 runs 18 residues. Trimming stripped 0 bases from V and 2 bases from J, with 20 bases between. CDR3 sequence (DNA): TGTGCCAGCAGCTTAGAAAGTACAGGCGGAATAAATCCCTACGAGCAGTACTTC. This gives the protein CASSLESTGGINPYEQYF.

The chain uses TRBV7-8 and TRBJ2-2; 9 bases fit TRBD2. J lost 5 bases, V lost 2 bases, and 9 bases had no gene match. The CDR3 is made up of 17 amino acids. Per germline, CDR1 SGHVS and CDR2 FQNEAQ. The CDR3 sequence: CASSLIAGGPRTGELFF. The DNA for the CDR3 is TGTGCCAGCAGCTTAATCGCGGGGGGGCCTCGAACCGGGGAGCTGTTTTTT.